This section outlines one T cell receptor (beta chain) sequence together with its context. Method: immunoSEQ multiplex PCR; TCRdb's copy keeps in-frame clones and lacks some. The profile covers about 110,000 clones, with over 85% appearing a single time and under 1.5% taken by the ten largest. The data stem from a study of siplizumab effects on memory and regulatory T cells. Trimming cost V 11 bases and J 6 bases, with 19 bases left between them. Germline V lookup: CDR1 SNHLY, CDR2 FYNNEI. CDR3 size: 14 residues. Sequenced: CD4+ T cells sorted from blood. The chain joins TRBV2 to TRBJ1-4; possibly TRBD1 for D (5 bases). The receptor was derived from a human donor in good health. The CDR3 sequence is CASSGARRDEKLFF. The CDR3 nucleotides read TGTGCCTCTAGTGGGGCCAGACGGGATGAAAAACTGTTTTTT.